This passage covers 4 T cell receptor beta chains from one sample sequenced in a study of CD8 T cells in ankylosing spondylitis. TCRdb itself ran the 5' RACE reads through MiXCR, one entry per CDR3 protein. This table holds under 15,000 distinct CDR3 sequences, approximately 3% found once. The specimen sequenced was blood, either unsorted or a sorted T cell fraction (not recorded which). The receptors stem from a male donor with ankylosing spondylitis or in good health (not recorded which).

This clonotype was observed at least ten times. The rearrangement uses TRBV9 and TRBJ2-6; D uncertain. V lost 0 bases and J lost 0, with 13 bases in between. From germline, CDR1 is SGDLS and CDR2 YYNGEE. This CDR3 contains 18 residues. The CDR3 loop is CASSVGGNPNSGANVLTF. Here the CDR3 DNA reads TGTGCCAGCAGCGTAGGGGGAAACCCCAACTCTGGGGCCAACGTCCTGACTTTC. The full variable domain, its missing parts supplied by reference TRBV9 and TRBJ2-6, is DSGVTQTPKHLITATGQRVTLRCSPRSGDLSVYWYQQSLDQGLQFLIQYYNGEERAKGNILERFSAQQFPDLHSELNLSSLELGDSALYFCASSVGGNPNSGANVLTFGAGSRLTVL.

This clonotype was counted many times. The CDR3 nucleotides are TGTGCCAGCAGCGGGGGACTGGGTACGTGGGAGCAGTACTTC. Translating gives CASSGGLGTWEQYF. The chain links TRBV9 to TRBJ2-7, with a weak D call TRBD2 (6 bases). Germline CDR1 reads SGDLS; CDR2 reads YYNGEE. The V end lost 3 bases, the J end lost 7 bases, and 17 bases lay between the germline ends. The CDR3 has 14 amino acids.

Ten or more counts support this clonotype. This sequence joins TRBV9 and TRBJ2-7; perhaps TRBD2 as D (6 bases). Germline V gene sequence: CDR1 SGDLS, CDR2 YYNGEE. The CDR3 loop spans 15 amino acids. With 0 bases removed from V and 2 bases from J, the gap between germline ends came to 12 bases. DNA for the CDR3: TGTGCCAGCAGCGTAGGGGTGGGAGGTACCTACGAGCAGTACTTC. Protein: CASSVGVGGTYEQYF.

This clonotype was seen at least ten times. This chain links TRBV9 with TRBJ2-3; no firm D call. The CDR3 is 16 amino acids. From germline, CDR1 is SGDLS and CDR2 YYNGEE. Trimming left V 3 bases short and J 6 bases short, with 20 bases between. The CDR3 nucleotides are TGTGCCAGCAGCGCTACTGGGCGTAGGTTCGAGGATACGCAGTATTTT. This gives the protein CASSATGRRFEDTQYF.